These T cell receptor beta chains were read from a single sample in a study of shared clonotypes between healthy human individuals. The data were produced by immunoSEQ multiplex PCR, yet TCRdb's version contains in-frame clones alone and is incomplete. In the table there are 2.3 million or so clones, 93% of which are singletons. Sequenced sample: naive CD4+ T cells from PBMCs. These TCRs come from a man in his late teens or twenties in good health. Some clones in this sample may be carry-over from other donors' samples. CDR3s include the opening cysteine and the closing phenylalanine or tryptophan. The D gene is left open where the match is weak. Clone sizes are given selectively: once, few, many, or a class where the clone is expanded.

-	-	TRBJ2-2	TRBV25-1	TGTGCCAGCAGTGAAATAGTCGTCTCGAACACCGGGGAGCTGTTTTTT	CASSEIVVSNTGELFF
-	TRBD1	TRBJ1-2	TRBV9	TGTGCCAGCACTCGACAGGGGCATAGCTATGGCTACACCTTC	CASTRQGHSYGYTF
-	-	TRBJ1-2	TRBV18	TGTGCCAGCTCACCCTTTCCCCAAGAGAGCCAGGGCTACACCTTC	CASSPFPQESQGYTF
once	TRBD2	TRBJ2-2	TRBV5-1	TGCGCCAGCAGCTTGGAAGCGGGGGCGAACACCGGGGAGCTGTTTTTT	CASSLEAGANTGELFF
-	-	TRBJ1-5	TRBV2	TGTGCCAGCAGTGAAGAGTGGGGGGGTCAGCCCCAGCATTTT	CASSEEWGGQPQHF
-	-	TRBJ2-1	TRBV7-6	TGTGCCAGCAGCTCCCCCGCGGGCCCCTACAATGAGCAGTTCTTC	CASSSPAGPYNEQFF
-	-	TRBJ1-1	TRBV27	TGTGCCAGCAGTTTAGGGAGGGGCACTGAAGCTTTCTTT	CASSLGRGTEAFF
few	-	TRBJ1-5	TRBV28	TGTGCCAGCAGCATTCCGGGACAAAATCAGCCCCAGCATTTT	CASSIPGQNQPQHF
-	-	TRBJ1-1	TRBV2	TGTGCCAGCAGCGAGTTACTAAGGGGGGCTGCAGCTTTCTTT	CASSELLRGAAAFF
-	TRBD2	TRBJ2-5	TRBV7-2	TGTGCCAGCAGCGTTAGCGGGAGCAAACAAGAGACCCAGTACTTC	CASSVSGSKQETQYF
-	-	TRBJ1-2	TRBV28	TGTGCCAGCACCCTACACGGGGCTATTCTTAACTATGGCTACACCTTC	CASTLHGAILNYGYTF
-	-	TRBJ2-7	TRBV19	TGTGCCAGTAGTACCACCCGGACCTTCTCCTACGAGCAGTACTTC	CASSTTRTFSYEQYF
-	TRBD2	TRBJ2-4	TRBV5-4	TGTGCCAGCAGCTTGGCCGGGGCGGGAGAAAACATTCAGTACTTC	CASSLAGAGENIQYF
-	-	TRBJ1-2	TRBV21-1	TGTGCCAGCAGCAAAGATAAGGTCGGCAGGTTTAACTATGGCTACACCTTC	CASSKDKVGRFNYGYTF
-	-	TRBJ2-7	TRBV28	TGTGCCAGCACCAACATGGCGGCCTGGCCGACCGAGCAGTACTTC	CASTNMAAWPTEQYF
-	-	TRBJ1-2	TRBV11-2	TGTGCCAGCAGCCAGGGAACAGGGTCCCATGGCTACACCTTC	CASSQGTGSHGYTF
-	-	TRBJ2-3	TRBV25-1	TGTGCCAGCAGTGCATGGGGCGCTGGATCAGATACGCAGTATTTT	CASSAWGAGSDTQYF
-	-	TRBJ1-1	TRBV7-8	TGTGCCAGCAGCTTAGACCGACACACTGAAGCTTTCTTT	CASSLDRHTEAFF
-	TRBD1	TRBJ1-2	TRBV18	TGTGCCAGCTCACCGGGACAGGGTCTTGGTGGCTACACCTTC	CASSPGQGLGGYTF
-	TRBD2	TRBJ2-3	TRBV7-6	TGTGCCAGCAGCCCATGGACTAGCGGGACGGCAGATACGCAGTATTTT	CASSPWTSGTADTQYF
-	-	TRBJ2-5	TRBV15	TGTGCCACCAGCCCGGGACGCGGGACCCAGTACTTC	CATSPGRGTQYF
-	TRBD1	TRBJ2-7	TRBV5-1	TGCGCCAGCAGCTTGGGAACTCACAGGGGTAGGTTTAGCTCCTACGAGCAGTACTTC	CASSLGTHRGRFSSYEQYF
-	-	TRBJ2-6	TRBV7-9	TGTGCCAGCAGCTTAACGGGCCTAAGAACCGGGGCCAACGTCCTGACTTTC	CASSLTGLRTGANVLTF
once	-	TRBJ2-7	TRBV7-2	TGTGCCAGCAGCACTAATTCAGGGGCGGGAGTTTACGAGCAGTACTTC	CASSTNSGAGVYEQYF
once	-	TRBJ2-1	TRBV5-1	TGCGCCAGCAGCTCCCGGACGGCAGGGGGGAATGAGCAGTTCTTC	CASSSRTAGGNEQFF
-	-	TRBJ2-7	TRBV6-1	TGTGCCAGCAGTGAATCTGGAGGGGCCCTTATCGGGGAGCAGTACTTC	CASSESGGALIGEQYF
-	-	TRBJ2-7	TRBV9	TGTGCCAGCAGCGTTGGGGCTACAAGCTCCTACGAGCAGTACTTC	CASSVGATSSYEQYF
-	-	TRBJ1-3	TRBV2	TGTGCCAGCAGTGTTCTGGGAAACACCATATATTTT	CASSVLGNTIYF
-	TRBD1	TRBJ2-7	TRBV7-9	TGTGCCAGCAGCTCACAAGGACAGGCCTACGAGCAGTACTTC	CASSSQGQAYEQYF
-	TRBD1	TRBJ1-1	TRBV28	TGTGCCAGCAGTTTTTTTAAGCTTGGGGGACAGTATATTGATCGTGAAGCTTTCTTT	CASSFFKLGGQYIDREAFF
-	-	TRBJ2-2	TRBV30	TGTGCCTGGAGGGGGCCAGTCGGTACCGGGGAGCTGTTTTTT	CAWRGPVGTGELFF
-	TRBD1	TRBJ2-4	TRBV28	TGTGCCAGCAGCTCCCTAACGGACAGGGAAAACATTCAGTACTTC	CASSSLTDRENIQYF
-	TRBD2	TRBJ2-7	TRBV27	TGTGCCAGCAGACGACTAGCGGGAGGCCACGAGCAGTACTTC	CASRRLAGGHEQYF
-	TRBD1	TRBJ1-1	TRBV5-1	TGCGCCAGCAGCCCCTTGTCAGGGGGAGGCACTGAAGCTTTCTTT	CASSPLSGGGTEAFF
-	TRBD2	TRBJ2-3	TRBV29-1	TGCAGCGTTGAGGTGGCTAGCGGGAGGGCAGATACGCAGTATTTT	CSVEVASGRADTQYF
-	TRBD1	TRBJ2-7	TRBV7-8	TGTGCCAGCAGCCGCGCCGGGACAGGGGCCTACGAGCAGTACTTC	CASSRAGTGAYEQYF
-	-	TRBJ1-5	TRBV6-6	TGTGCCAGCAGTTACGCCAGGGTTGTAAGTCAGCCCCAGCATTTT	CASSYARVVSQPQHF
-	TRBD1	TRBJ2-3	TRBV19	TGTGCCAGTAGTATAGTGACAGGGGGCGGCACAGATACGCAGTATTTT	CASSIVTGGGTDTQYF
-	-	TRBJ1-1	TRBV19	TGTGCCAGTAAGGGGACACCTGGGGACACTGAAGCTTTCTTT	CASKGTPGDTEAFF
-	-	TRBJ1-2	TRBV19	TGTGCCAGTAGTTCACGCGGGACGCCGTATGGCTACACCTTC	CASSSRGTPYGYTF
-	-	TRBJ2-1	TRBV5-4	TGTGCCAGCAGCTTGGGTGCTAGCGTGGGGGACAATGAGCAGTTCTTC	CASSLGASVGDNEQFF
-	TRBD1	TRBJ2-7	TRBV19	TGTGCCAGTAGCGTCAACAGGGGCAGGGAGCAGTACTTC	CASSVNRGREQYF
-	-	TRBJ1-2	TRBV19	TGTGCCAGTAAACCAGCAAATATAAACTATGGCTACACCTTC	CASKPANINYGYTF
-	-	TRBJ2-2	TRBV10-3	TGTGCCATCAGTGGTATTCGGGAGCCCGGGGAGCTGTTTTTT	CAISGIREPGELFF
-	-	TRBJ1-6	TRBV4-2	TGTGCCAGCAGCCAAGAGAGGACAAACAATTCACCCCTCCACTTT	CASSQERTNNSPLHF
-	TRBD1	TRBJ2-7	TRBV30	TGTGCCTGGAGTGGCGGGACAGGGGTAGGTGAGCAGTACTTC	CAWSGGTGVGEQYF